A selection of T cell receptor beta chains follows, all from one sample in a study of blood T cell repertoires in COVID-19. TCRdb's copy holds only in-frame clones and misses some; the assay was immunoSEQ multiplex PCR. In the table there are more than 200,000 clones, 75% to 90% of which are singletons. Material: peripheral blood. The receptors derive from a man aged 25-40 years with active or convalescent COVID-19. CDR3s leave out the opening cysteine and the closing phenylalanine or tryptophan. Fields, in order: J gene, CDR3 length, clone size, V gene, CDR3 protein. Not every row has a clone size; where given, it reads once, few, many or a size class.

TRBJ2-7 13 NA TRBV7-2 ASSLVGGSSHEQY
TRBJ1-5 15 NA TRBV5-1 ASSTEWGLGNNQPQH
TRBJ2-2 15 few TRBV5-1 ASSLTLAVGNTGELF
TRBJ1-2 15 NA TRBV7-9 ASSSTNYSTIIYGYT
TRBJ1-3 15 NA TRBV7-2 ASSLALARRAGNTIY
TRBJ1-1 8 NA TRBV20-1 SASSTEAF
TRBJ2-7 14 NA TRBV6-1 ASSEARGTGVGEQY
TRBJ2-5 13 NA TRBV6-4 ASSEHAGGQETQY
TRBJ2-2 15 NA TRBV9 ASSGRDTGLLTGELF
TRBJ2-2 12 once TRBV5-6 ASRQGANTGELF
TRBJ1-1 15 NA TRBV3-1/TRBV3-2 ASRPSDLPPGNTEAF
TRBJ1-6 14 NA TRBV4-3 ASSQGQGEYNSPLH
TRBJ2-2 16 NA TRBV5-1 ASSSRGQGGGFTGELF
TRBJ1-5 11 NA TRBV7-8 ASSARQNQPQH
TRBJ2-7 9 NA TRBV6-6 ASSLFYEQY
TRBJ2-1 15 NA TRBV5-1 ASSPFRGRAGNNEQF
TRBJ2-7 13 NA TRBV6-2/TRBV6-3 ASSGATPEPYEQY
TRBJ2-5 14 NA TRBV7-8 ASSKGGVAVGETQY
TRBJ2-1 13 once TRBV5-1 ASRAGDSSYNEQF
TRBJ1-2 12 NA TRBV18 ASSPIGGGDGYT
TRBJ1-6 14 NA TRBV4-3 ASSQDIGTGASPLH
TRBJ1-6 12 once TRBV9 ASSVGGGSSPLH
TRBJ1-3 17 NA TRBV19 ASRPGTGGSILAGNTIY
TRBJ1-1 10 NA TRBV7-6 ASSSTGTEAF
TRBJ2-3 11 NA TRBV5-1 ASSRDRGHTQY
TRBJ1-4 13 NA TRBV6-5 ASSYSSRFNEKLF
TRBJ1-6 11 once TRBV30 ACRSGGNSPLH
TRBJ1-2 11 NA TRBV5-4 ASSRDRVNGYT
TRBJ2-7 12 NA TRBV6-6 ASTYATGSYEQY
TRBJ1-5 12 NA TRBV5-4 ASSPDRGTQPQH
TRBJ2-7 12 NA TRBV11-2 ASSPTKIVYEQY
TRBJ2-7 11 few TRBV5-1 ASSLLGDYEQY
TRBJ1-5 14 NA TRBV5-6 ASSTLRSRNNQPQH
TRBJ2-3 14 NA TRBV7-2 ASSLSAGTSTDTQY
TRBJ2-5 12 NA TRBV25-1 ASSETTLIETQY
TRBJ2-7 15 NA TRBV7-6 ASSLAGGQGSSDEQY
TRBJ2-7 12 NA TRBV4-3 ASSQAFRAYEQY
TRBJ2-5 14 few TRBV7-2 ASSLGTGGRQETQY
TRBJ1-1 13 NA TRBV7-9 ASSLAVGGNTEAF
TRBJ1-1 15 NA TRBV25-1 ASRRGDRGRGNTEAF